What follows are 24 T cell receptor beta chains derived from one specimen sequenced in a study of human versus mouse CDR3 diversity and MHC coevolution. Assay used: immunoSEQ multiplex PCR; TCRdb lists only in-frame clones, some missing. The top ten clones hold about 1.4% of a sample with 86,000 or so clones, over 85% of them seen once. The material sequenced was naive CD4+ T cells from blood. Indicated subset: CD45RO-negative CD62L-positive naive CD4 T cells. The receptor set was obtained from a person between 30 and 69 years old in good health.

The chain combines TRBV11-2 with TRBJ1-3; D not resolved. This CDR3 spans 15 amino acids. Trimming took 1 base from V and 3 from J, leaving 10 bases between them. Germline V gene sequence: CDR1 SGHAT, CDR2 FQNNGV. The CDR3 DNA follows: TGTGCCAGCAGCTTAGTTTCCGGGGTTGGAAACACCATATATTTT. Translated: CASSLVSGVGNTIYF.

CDR3 in amino acids: CSVGNSYEQYF. The CDR3 nucleotides read TGCAGCGTTGGTAACTCCTACGAGCAGTACTTC. This chain links TRBV29-1 with TRBJ2-7; no reliable D call. The V end lost 4 bases, the J end lost 0 bases, and 4 bases lay between the germline ends. The CDR3 runs to 11 residues. CDR1 is SQVTM and CDR2 is ANQGSEA in the germline V gene.

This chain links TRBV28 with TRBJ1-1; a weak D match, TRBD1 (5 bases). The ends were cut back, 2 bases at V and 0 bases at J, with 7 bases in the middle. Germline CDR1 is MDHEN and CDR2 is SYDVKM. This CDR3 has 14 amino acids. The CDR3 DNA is TGTGCCAGCAGTTTAACAGGTTTGAACACTGAAGCTTTCTTT. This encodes CASSLTGLNTEAFF.

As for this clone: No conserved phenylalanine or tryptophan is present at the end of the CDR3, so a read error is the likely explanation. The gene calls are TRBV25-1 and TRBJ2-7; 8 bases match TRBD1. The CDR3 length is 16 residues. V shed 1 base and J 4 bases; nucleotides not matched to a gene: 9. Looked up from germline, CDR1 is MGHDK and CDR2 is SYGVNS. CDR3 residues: CASSELPPDRGYEQYS. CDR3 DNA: TGTGCCAGCAGTGAATTGCCCCCCGACAGGGGATACGAGCAGTACTCC.

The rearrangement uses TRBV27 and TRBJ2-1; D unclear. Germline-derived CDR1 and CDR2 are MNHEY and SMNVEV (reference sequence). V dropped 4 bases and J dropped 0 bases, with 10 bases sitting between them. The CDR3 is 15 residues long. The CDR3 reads CASSSSTVSYNEQFF. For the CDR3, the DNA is TGTGCCAGCAGTTCATCTACGGTCTCCTACAATGAGCAGTTCTTC.

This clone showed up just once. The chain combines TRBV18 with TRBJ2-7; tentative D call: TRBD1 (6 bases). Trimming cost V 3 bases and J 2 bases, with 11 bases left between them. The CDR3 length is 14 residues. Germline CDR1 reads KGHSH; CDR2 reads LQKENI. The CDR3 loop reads CASSPWDKTYEQYF. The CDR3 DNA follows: TGTGCCAGCTCACCGTGGGACAAGACCTACGAGCAGTACTTC.

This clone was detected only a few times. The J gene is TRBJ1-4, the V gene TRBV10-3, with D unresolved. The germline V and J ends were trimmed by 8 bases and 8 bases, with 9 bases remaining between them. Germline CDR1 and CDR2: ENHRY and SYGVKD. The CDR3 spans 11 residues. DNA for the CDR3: TGTGCCATCCGCCGGGAGGAAAAACTGTTTTTT. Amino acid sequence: CAIRREEKLFF.

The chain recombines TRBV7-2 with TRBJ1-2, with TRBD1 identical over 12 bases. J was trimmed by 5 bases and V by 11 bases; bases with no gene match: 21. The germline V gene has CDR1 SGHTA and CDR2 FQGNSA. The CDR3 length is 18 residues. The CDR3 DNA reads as TGTGCCCAGGGTGGGGCGGGGACAGGGGGCTCAGAATGGTATGGCTACACCTTC. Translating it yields CAQGGAGTGGSEWYGYTF. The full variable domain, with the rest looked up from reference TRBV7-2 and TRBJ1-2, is GAGVSQSPSNKVTEKGKDVELRCDPISGHTALYWYRQSLGQGLEFLIYFQGNSAPDKSGLPSDRFSAERTGGSVSTLTIQRTQQEDSAVYLCAQGGAGTGGSEWYGYTFGSGTRLTVV.

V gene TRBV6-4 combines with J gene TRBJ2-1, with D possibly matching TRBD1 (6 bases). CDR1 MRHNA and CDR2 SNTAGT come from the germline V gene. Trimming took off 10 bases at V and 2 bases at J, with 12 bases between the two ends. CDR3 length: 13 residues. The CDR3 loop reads CATRTDTYNEQFF. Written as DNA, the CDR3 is TGTGCCACCCGGACAGACACCTACAATGAGCAGTTCTTC.

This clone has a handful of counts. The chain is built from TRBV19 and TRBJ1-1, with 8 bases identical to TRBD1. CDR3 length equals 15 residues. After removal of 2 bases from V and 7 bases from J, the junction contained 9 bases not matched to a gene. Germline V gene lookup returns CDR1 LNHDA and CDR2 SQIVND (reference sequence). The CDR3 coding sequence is TGTGCCAGTAGTATAATCGGACAGGGACCTCTTGAAGCTTTCTTT. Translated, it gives CASSIIGQGPLEAFF.

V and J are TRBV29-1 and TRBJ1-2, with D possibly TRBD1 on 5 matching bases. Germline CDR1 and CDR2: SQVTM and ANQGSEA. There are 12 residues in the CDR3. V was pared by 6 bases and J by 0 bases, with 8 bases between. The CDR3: CSVRGSNYGYTF. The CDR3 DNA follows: TGCAGCGTAAGGGGATCTAACTATGGCTACACCTTC.

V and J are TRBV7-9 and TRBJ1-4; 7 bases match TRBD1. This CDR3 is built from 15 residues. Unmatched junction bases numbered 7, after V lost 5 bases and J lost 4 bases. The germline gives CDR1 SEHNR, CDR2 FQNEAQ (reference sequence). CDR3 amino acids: CASSRGDSINEKLFF. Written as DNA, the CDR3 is TGTGCCAGCAGCCGTGGGGACAGCATTAATGAAAAACTGTTTTTT.

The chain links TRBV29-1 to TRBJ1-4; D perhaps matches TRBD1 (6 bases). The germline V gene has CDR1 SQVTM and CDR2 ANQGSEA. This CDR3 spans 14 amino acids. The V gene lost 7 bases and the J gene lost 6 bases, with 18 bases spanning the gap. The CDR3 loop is CSAVQTGLDEKLFF. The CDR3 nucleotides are TGCAGCGCCGTCCAAACAGGGTTAGATGAAAAACTGTTTTTT.

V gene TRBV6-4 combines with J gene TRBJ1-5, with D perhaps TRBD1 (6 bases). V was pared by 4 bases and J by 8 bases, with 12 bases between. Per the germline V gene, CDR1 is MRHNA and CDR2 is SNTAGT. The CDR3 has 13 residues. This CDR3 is CASSVETGEPQHF. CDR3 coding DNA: TGTGCCAGCAGTGTGGAGACAGGCGAGCCCCAGCATTTT.

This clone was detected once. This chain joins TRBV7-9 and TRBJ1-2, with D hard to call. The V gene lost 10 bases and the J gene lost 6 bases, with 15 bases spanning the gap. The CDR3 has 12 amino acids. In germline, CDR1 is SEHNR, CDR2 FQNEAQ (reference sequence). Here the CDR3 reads CAITGWVDGYTF. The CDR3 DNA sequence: TGTGCCATCACCGGGTGGGTGGATGGCTACACCTTC.

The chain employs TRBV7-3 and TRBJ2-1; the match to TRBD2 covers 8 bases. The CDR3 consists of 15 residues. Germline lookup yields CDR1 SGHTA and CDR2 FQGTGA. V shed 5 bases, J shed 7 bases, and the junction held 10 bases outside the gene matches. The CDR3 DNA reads TGTGCCAGCAGCCCAAGTCACAGCGGGAGTAATGAGCAGTTCTTC. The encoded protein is CASSPSHSGSNEQFF.

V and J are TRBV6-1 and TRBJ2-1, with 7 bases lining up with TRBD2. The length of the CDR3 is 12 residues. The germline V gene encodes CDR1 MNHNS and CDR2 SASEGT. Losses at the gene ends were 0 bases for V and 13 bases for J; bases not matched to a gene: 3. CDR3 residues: CASSEAGLTQFF. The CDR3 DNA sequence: TGTGCCAGCAGTGAAGCGGGACTAACCCAGTTCTTC.

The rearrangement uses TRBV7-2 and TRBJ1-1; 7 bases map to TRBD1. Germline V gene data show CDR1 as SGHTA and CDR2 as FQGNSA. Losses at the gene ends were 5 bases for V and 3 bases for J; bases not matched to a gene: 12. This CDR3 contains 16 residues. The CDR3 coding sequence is TGTGCCAGCAGCCACCCGACAGGGACTGTCGACACTGAAGCTTTCTTT. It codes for CASSHPTGTVDTEAFF. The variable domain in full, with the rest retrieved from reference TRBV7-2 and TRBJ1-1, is GAGVSQSPSNKVTEKGKDVELRCDPISGHTALYWYRQSLGQGLEFLIYFQGNSAPDKSGLPSDRFSAERTGGSVSTLTIQRTQQEDSAVYLCASSHPTGTVDTEAFFGQGTRLTVV.

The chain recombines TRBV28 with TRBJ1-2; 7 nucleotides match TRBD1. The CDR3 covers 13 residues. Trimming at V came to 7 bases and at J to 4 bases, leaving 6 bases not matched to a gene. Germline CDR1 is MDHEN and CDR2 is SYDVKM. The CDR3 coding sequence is TGTGCCAGCAACCCGGGACAGTCCTATGGCTACACCTTC. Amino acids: CASNPGQSYGYTF.

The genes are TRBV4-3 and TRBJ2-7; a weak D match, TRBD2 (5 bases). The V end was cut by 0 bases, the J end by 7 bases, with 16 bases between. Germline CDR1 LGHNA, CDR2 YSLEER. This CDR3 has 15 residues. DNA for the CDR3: TGCGCCAGCAGCCAAGATAACGGGAAAGGAGGTGAGCAGTACTTC. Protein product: CASSQDNGKGGEQYF.

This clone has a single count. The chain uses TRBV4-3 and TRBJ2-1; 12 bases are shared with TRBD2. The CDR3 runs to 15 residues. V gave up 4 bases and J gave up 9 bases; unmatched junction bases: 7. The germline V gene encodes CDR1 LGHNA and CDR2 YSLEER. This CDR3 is CASSLGLAGGGEQFF. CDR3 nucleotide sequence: TGCGCCAGCAGCCTGGGACTAGCGGGCGGGGGTGAGCAGTTCTTC.

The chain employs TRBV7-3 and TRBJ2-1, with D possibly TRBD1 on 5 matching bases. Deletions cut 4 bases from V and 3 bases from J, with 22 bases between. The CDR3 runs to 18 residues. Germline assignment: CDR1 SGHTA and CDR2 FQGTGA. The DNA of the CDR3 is TGTGCCAGCAGCTCCCCTGAACGTTCAGGGAAGATCTACAATGAGCAGTTCTTC. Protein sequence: CASSSPERSGKIYNEQFF.

CDR3 DNA: TGCGCCAGCAGCCCAGCTGGGGGGTATGAAAAACTGTTTTTT. It specifies CASSPAGGYEKLFF. J is TRBJ1-4 and V is TRBV4-3; tentative D call: TRBD1 (5 bases). Between the trimmed V and J ends, which lost 4 bases and 6 bases, there was a span of 12 bases. Looked up from germline, CDR1 is LGHNA and CDR2 is YSLEER. The CDR3 extends over 14 amino acids.

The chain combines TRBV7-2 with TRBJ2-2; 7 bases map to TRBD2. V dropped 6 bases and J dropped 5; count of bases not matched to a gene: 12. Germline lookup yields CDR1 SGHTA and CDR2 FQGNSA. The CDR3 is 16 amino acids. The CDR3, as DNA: TGTGCCAGCAGGTCTGCGGCGCAGGGAGGGACCGGGGAGCTGTTTTTT. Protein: CASRSAAQGGTGELFF. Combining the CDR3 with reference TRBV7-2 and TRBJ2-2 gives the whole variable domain GAGVSQSPSNKVTEKGKDVELRCDPISGHTALYWYRQSLGQGLEFLIYFQGNSAPDKSGLPSDRFSAERTGGSVSTLTIQRTQQEDSAVYLCASRSAAQGGTGELFFGEGSRLTVL.